This T cell receptor (beta chain) was obtained from a study of metastatic and nonmetastatic thyroid tumors. Study-level information: Both malignant and benign thyroid patients supplied peripheral blood and tumor or nodule tissue samples, across which the repertoires of these patients were then compared.

MiXCR reprocessed the PCR reads for TCRdb. The sample yields 20,000 or so clones, over 20% seen once. No patient received treatment before thyroid surgery. V was clipped by 8 bases and J by 7 bases, with 22 bases between them. The CDR3 covers 15 residues. Germline CDR1 and CDR2: LNHDA and SQIVND (reference sequence). This clone was seen only a few times. The sequencing sample was made of adjacent normal tissue. This receptor was identified in a female donor with papillary thyroid cancer or a benign thyroid nodule (not recorded which). Some clones in this sample may be carry-over from other donors' samples. The chain is built from TRBV19 and TRBJ2-3; D may be TRBD2 (6 bases). The CDR3, as DNA: TGTGCCAGTGGTCAAGAGCGGGTGATCGGTAATACGCAGTATTTT. Protein sequence: CASGQERVIGNTQYF.